Listed below are T cell receptor beta chains from one sample, sequenced in a study of blood T cell repertoires in COVID-19. Libraries were prepared by immunoSEQ multiplex PCR; TCRdb keeps only in-frame clonotypes and omits some of them. The table has over 150,000 clones, roughly 85% seen once; the top ten hold approximately 27%. Sequencing was carried out using peripheral blood. These receptors all come from a woman aged 70 to 79 with acute or convalescent COVID-19. Each CDR3 is given with its conserved first and last residue. Each record gives: V gene, D gene, J gene, clone size, CDR3 protein, CDR3 DNA. A D gene is named only where the DNA matches it firmly. Clone sizes are given selectively: once, few, many, or a class where the clone is expanded.

>TRBV4-1|TRBD2|TRBJ2-1|.
CASSQDLAGKLFF
TGCGCCAGCAGCCAAGATCTAGCGGGAAAACTGTTCTTC
>TRBV10-1|TRBD1|TRBJ1-1|.
CASSERGTGLNTEAFF
TGCGCCAGCAGTGAAAGAGGGACAGGTCTGAACACTGAAGCTTTCTTT
>TRBV10-1|.|TRBJ1-5|.
CASLLRQQSFSRAPEPYSNQPQHF
.
>TRBV5-1|TRBD2|TRBJ2-5|.
CASSLVVAGGQETQYF
TGCGCCAGCAGCTTGGTTGTAGCGGGAGGCCAAGAGACCCAGTACTTC
>TRBV7-9|TRBD1|TRBJ2-2|once
CASSLRRTGNTGELFF
TGTGCCAGCAGCCTAAGACGGACAGGGAACACCGGGGAGCTGTTTTTT
>TRBV5-5|TRBD1|TRBJ1-2|.
CASSLGQGPSYGYTF
TGTGCCAGCAGCTTGGGACAGGGCCCTAGTTATGGCTACACCTTC
>TRBV2|.|TRBJ1-2|.
CASSLLVAGVDGYTF
TGTGCCAGCAGTCTCTTAGTCGCAGGTGTCGATGGCTACACCTTC
>TRBV5-1|TRBD1|TRBJ1-6|.
CASRSGTGDSPLHF
TGCGCCAGCCGTTCCGGGACAGGGGATTCACCCCTCCACTTT
>TRBV5-4|.|TRBJ1-4|.
CASSLRGGNEKLFF
TGTGCCAGCAGCTTGAGGGGGGGGAATGAAAAACTGTTTTTT
>TRBV30|.|TRBJ1-6|.
CAWSPGRGGTSPLHF
TGTGCCTGGAGTCCGGGGCGGGGTGGCACTTCACCCCTCCACTTT
>TRBV7-9|TRBD2|TRBJ2-5|.
CASSSSRGTSGSLSETQYF
TGTGCCAGCAGCTCCTCCAGGGGGACTAGCGGGAGTTTATCAGAGACCCAGTACTTC
>TRBV29-1|TRBD1|TRBJ1-2|.
CSVLQGDYGYTF
TGCAGCGTCTTACAGGGGGACTATGGCTACACCTTC
>TRBV12-1|.|TRBJ2-7|.
CASSSGLAGVSEQYF
TGTGCCAGCAGCTCCGGACTAGCGGGAGTAAGCGAGCAGTACTTC
>TRBV7-6|TRBD2|TRBJ2-2|.
CASSLTGGGTGELFF
TGTGCCAGCAGCTTAACGGGAGGGGGCACCGGGGAGCTGTTTTTT
>TRBV7-2|TRBD2|TRBJ2-2|few
CASRASGRATGELFF
TGTGCCAGCAGAGCTAGCGGGAGAGCCACCGGGGAGCTGTTTTTT
>TRBV30|.|TRBJ2-1|.
CAWSVGFSGVSYNEQFF
TGTGCCTGGAGTGTAGGTTTCTCGGGGGTCTCCTACAATGAGCAGTTCTTC
>TRBV18|.|TRBJ2-3|.
CASSPRGDTQYF
TGTGCCAGCTCACCACGAGGAGATACGCAGTATTTT
>TRBV18|.|TRBJ2-3|.
CASSPYTDTQYF
TGTGCCAGCTCACCCTACACAGATACGCAGTATTTT
>TRBV11-1|TRBD2|TRBJ2-1|.
CASSLELASNEQFF
TGTGCCAGCAGCTTAGAACTAGCGTCCAATGAGCAGTTCTTC
>TRBV5-4|.|TRBJ1-1|.
CASSGGSGGSEAFF
TGTGCCAGCAGCGGGGGCTCGGGGGGGTCCGAAGCTTTCTTT
>TRBV29-1|TRBD2|TRBJ2-1|few
CSVESGTSYNEQFF
TGCAGCGTTGAGAGCGGGACTAGCTACAATGAGCAGTTCTTC
>TRBV6-6|.|TRBJ2-7|.
CASSYKGEGNEQYF
TGTGCCAGCAGTTACAAGGGGGAGGGGAACGAGCAGTACTTC
>TRBV18|TRBD1|TRBJ1-1|.
CASSPQGARTEAFF
TGTGCCAGCTCACCACAGGGGGCGCGAACTGAAGCTTTCTTT
>TRBV7-2|TRBD1|TRBJ2-7|.
CASRRLPGGQYEQYF
TGTGCCAGCAGAAGACTTCCAGGGGGACAATACGAGCAGTACTTC
>TRBV2|.|TRBJ2-3|.
CASSGDSLLGNTQYF
TGTGCCAGCAGTGGGGACTCTCTGCTGGGGAATACGCAGTATTTT
>TRBV7-2|TRBD2|TRBJ2-3|.
CASSRGRGTDTQYF
TGTGCCAGCAGCCGGGGGAGGGGCACAGATACGCAGTATTTT
>TRBV7-9|.|TRBJ1-2|.
CASSLARTYGYTF
TGTGCCAGCAGCTTGGCCAGAACCTATGGCTACACCTTC
>TRBV29-1|.|TRBJ1-2|.
CSVEVPGLYGYTF
TGCAGCGTTGAAGTCCCAGGACTCTATGGCTACACCTTC
>TRBV6-5|.|TRBJ2-2|.
CASSYSIGGSAGELFF
TGTGCCAGCAGTTACTCGATTGGTGGGAGCGCCGGGGAGCTGTTTTTT
>TRBV19|TRBD1|TRBJ1-2|.
CASSPEGQGYYGYTF
TGTGCCAGTAGTCCAGAGGGACAGGGCTACTATGGCTACACCTTC
>TRBV19|.|TRBJ1-4|.
CASTLGGANEKLFF
TGTGCCAGTACTCTAGGGGGGGCTAATGAAAAACTGTTTTTT
>TRBV5-8|.|TRBJ1-2|.
CASSDETASRGYTF
TGTGCCAGCAGCGACGAGACAGCGTCTCGGGGCTACACCTTC
>TRBV9|.|TRBJ1-1|few
CASSVGEGGEAFF
TGTGCCAGCAGCGTAGGGGAGGGGGGAGAAGCTTTCTTT
>TRBV6-5|TRBD1|TRBJ2-7|.
CASSYTTGQGYEQYF
TGTGCCAGCAGTTACACCACCGGACAGGGCTACGAGCAGTACTTC
>TRBV3-1/TRBV3-2|TRBD1|TRBJ1-3|.
CASSQEGTVSGNTIYF
TGTGCCAGCAGCCAGGAAGGGACAGTATCTGGAAACACCATATATTTT
>TRBV5-5|TRBD1|TRBJ1-2|.
CASSRSGTDGYTF
TGTGCCAGCAGCCGATCCGGGACAGATGGCTACACCTTC
>TRBV9|TRBD2|TRBJ2-1|.
CASNRLAGYYNEQFF
TGTGCCAGCAATCGACTAGCGGGATACTACAATGAGCAGTTCTTC
>TRBV7-2|TRBD1|TRBJ1-3|few
CASSEPQGTGNTIYF
TGTGCCAGCAGCGAACCACAGGGGACTGGAAACACCATATATTTT
>TRBV19|TRBD1|TRBJ1-3|.
CASTTSETGTGNTIYF
TGTGCCAGTACCACATCTGAGACAGGGACTGGAAACACCATATATTTT
>TRBV30|TRBD2|TRBJ2-3|.
CAWSGGNYGTDTQYF
TGTGCCTGGAGCGGGGGGAATTACGGGACAGATACGCAGTATTTT
>TRBV7-2|.|TRBJ2-5|.
CASSLVSGVETQYF
TGTGCCAGCAGCTTAGTCTCGGGGGTCGAGACCCAGTACTTC
>TRBV2|TRBD1|TRBJ1-1|.
CASSRGDRGPGTEAFF
TGTGCCAGCAGTAGAGGGGACAGGGGGCCGGGAACTGAAGCTTTCTTT
>TRBV24-1|.|TRBJ1-2|.
CASHQSRKIGYTF
TGTGCCTCTCACCAGTCGCGGAAGATCGGCTACACCTTC
>TRBV19|.|TRBJ2-7|.
CASSLGEDSSSYEQYF
TGTGCCAGTAGCCTAGGGGAGGATTCAAGCTCCTACGAGCAGTACTTC
>TRBV5-8|TRBD1|TRBJ2-7|.
CASSPTAGQGNFYEQYF
TGTGCCAGCAGCCCAACAGCGGGACAGGGGAATTTCTACGAGCAGTACTTC
>TRBV11-2|TRBD2|TRBJ2-1|.
CASSLGTSGYNEQFF
TGTGCCAGCAGCTTAGGGACTAGCGGGTACAATGAGCAGTTCTTC
>TRBV29-1|TRBD2|TRBJ2-1|.
CSVEAGANFNEQFF
TGCAGCGTTGAGGCGGGAGCGAATTTCAATGAGCAGTTCTTC